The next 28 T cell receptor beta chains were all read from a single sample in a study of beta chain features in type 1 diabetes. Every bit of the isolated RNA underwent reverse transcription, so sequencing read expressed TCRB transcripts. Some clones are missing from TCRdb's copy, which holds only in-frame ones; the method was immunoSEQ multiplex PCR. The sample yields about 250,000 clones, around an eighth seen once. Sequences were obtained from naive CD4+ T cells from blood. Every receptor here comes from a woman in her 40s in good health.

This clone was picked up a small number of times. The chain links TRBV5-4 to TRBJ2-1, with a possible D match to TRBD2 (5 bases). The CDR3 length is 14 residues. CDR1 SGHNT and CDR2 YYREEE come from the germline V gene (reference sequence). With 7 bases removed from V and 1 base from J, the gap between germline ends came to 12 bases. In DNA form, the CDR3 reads TGTGCCAGCGCCCCCCGGGATTCCTACAATGAGCAGTTCTTC. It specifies CASAPRDSYNEQFF.

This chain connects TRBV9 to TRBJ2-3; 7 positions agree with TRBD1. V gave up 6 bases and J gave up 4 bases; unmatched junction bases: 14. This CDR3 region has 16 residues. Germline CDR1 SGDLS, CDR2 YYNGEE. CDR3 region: CASTSQGPSLPDTQYF. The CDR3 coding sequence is TGTGCCAGCACATCACAGGGGCCCTCCTTGCCAGATACGCAGTATTTT.

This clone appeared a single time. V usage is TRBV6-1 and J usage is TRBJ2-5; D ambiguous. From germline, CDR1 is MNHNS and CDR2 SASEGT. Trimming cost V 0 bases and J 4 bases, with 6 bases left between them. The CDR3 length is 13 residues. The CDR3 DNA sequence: TGTGCCAGCAGTGAAGCGCCGGGAGAGACCCAGTACTTC. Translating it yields CASSEAPGETQYF.

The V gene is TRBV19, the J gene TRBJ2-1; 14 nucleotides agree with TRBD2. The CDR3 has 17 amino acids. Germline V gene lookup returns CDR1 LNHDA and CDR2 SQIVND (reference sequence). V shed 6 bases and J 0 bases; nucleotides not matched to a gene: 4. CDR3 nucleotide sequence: TGTGCCAGTAGGACTAGCGGGGGGGACAGCTCCTACAATGAGCAGTTCTTC. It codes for CASRTSGGDSSYNEQFF.

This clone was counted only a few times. The CDR3: CASSEGTGVNYGYTF. The CDR3 nucleotides read TGTGCCAGCAGTGAAGGGACAGGGGTAAACTATGGCTACACCTTC. The V call is TRBV6-1, the J call TRBJ1-2; 9 bases line up with TRBD1. The CDR3 extends over 15 amino acids. The J segment lost 2 bases and the V segment lost 1 base, leaving 2 bases of the junction unmatched. Germline CDR1 reads MNHNS; CDR2 reads SASEGT.

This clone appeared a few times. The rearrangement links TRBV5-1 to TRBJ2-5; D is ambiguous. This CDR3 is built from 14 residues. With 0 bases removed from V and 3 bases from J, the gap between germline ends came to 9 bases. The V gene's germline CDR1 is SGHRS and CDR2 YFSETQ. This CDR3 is CASSLGLQKETQYF. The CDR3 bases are TGCGCCAGCAGCTTGGGCCTCCAGAAAGAGACCCAGTACTTC. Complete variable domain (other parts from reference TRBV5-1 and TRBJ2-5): KAGVTQTPRYLIKTRGQQVTLSCSPISGHRSVSWYQQTPGQGLQFLFEYFSETQRNKGNFPGRFSGRQFSNSRSEMNVSTLELGDSALYLCASSLGLQKETQYFGPGTRLLVL.

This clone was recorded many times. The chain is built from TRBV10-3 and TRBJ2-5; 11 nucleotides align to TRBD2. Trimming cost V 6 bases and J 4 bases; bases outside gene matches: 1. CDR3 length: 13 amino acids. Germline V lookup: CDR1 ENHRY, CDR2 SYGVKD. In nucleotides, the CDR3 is TGTGCCATCAGGGGGACTAGCGGAGAGACCCAGTACTTC. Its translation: CAIRGTSGETQYF.

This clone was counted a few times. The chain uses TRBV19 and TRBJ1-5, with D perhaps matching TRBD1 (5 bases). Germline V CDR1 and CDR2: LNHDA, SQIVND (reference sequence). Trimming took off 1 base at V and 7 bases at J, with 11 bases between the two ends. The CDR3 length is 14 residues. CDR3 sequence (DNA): TGTGCCAGTAGTATAGCAGGGCTTCAACAGCCCCAGCATTTT. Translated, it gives CASSIAGLQQPQHF.

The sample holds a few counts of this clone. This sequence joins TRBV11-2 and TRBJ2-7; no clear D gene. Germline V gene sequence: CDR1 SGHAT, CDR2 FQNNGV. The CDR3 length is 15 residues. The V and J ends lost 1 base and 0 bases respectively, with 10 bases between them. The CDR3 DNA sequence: TGTGCCAGCAGCTTAGTAGCCGTAGGCTCCTACGAGCAGTACTTC. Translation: CASSLVAVGSYEQYF.

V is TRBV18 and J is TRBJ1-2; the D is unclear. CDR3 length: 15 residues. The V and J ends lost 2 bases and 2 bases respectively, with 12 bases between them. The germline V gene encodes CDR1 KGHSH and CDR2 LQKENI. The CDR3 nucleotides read TGTGCCAGCTCACCAATCGAGGAATTAAACTATGGCTACACCTTC. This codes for CASSPIEELNYGYTF.

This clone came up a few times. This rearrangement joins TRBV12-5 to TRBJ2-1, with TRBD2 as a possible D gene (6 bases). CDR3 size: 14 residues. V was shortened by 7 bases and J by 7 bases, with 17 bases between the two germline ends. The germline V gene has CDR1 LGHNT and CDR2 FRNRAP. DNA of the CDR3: TGTGCTAGTGCCGGAGGGCCCTTCCTAAATGAGCAGTTCTTC. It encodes CASAGGPFLNEQFF. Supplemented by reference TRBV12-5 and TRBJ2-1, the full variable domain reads DARVTQTPRHKVTEMGQEVTMRCQPILGHNTVFWYRQTMMQGLELLAYFRNRAPLDDSGMPKDRFSAEMPDATLATLKIQPSEPRDSAVYFCASAGGPFLNEQFFGPGTRLTVL.

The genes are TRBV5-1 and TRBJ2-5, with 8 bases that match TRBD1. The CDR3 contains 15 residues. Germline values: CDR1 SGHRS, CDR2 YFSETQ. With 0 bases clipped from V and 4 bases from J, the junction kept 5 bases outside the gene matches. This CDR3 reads CASSLAPGQGETQYF. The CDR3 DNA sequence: TGCGCCAGCAGCTTGGCCCCCGGACAGGGAGAGACCCAGTACTTC.

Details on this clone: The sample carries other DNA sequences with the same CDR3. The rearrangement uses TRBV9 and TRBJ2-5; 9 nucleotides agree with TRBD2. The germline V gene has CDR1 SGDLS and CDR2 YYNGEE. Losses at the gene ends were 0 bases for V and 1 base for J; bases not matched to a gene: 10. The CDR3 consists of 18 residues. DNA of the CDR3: TGTGCCAGCAGCGTAGACATAGCGGGGGCAGGGAGCCAAGAGACCCAGTACTTC. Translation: CASSVDIAGAGSQETQYF.

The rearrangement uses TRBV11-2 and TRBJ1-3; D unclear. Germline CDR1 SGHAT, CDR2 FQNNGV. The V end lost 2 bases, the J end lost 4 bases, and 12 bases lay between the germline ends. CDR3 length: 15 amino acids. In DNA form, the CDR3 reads TGTGCCAGCAGCTTACGGAGGGCAGACGGAAACACCATATATTTT. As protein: CASSLRRADGNTIYF.

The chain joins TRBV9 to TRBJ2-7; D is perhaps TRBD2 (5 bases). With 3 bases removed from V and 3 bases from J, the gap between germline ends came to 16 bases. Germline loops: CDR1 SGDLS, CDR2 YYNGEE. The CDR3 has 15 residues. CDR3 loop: CASSARDGTYYEQYF. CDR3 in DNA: TGTGCCAGCAGCGCTCGGGATGGAACCTACTACGAGCAGTACTTC.

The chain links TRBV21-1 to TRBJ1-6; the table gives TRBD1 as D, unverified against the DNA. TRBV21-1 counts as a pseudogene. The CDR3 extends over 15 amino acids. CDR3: CASSDRGPYNSPLHF. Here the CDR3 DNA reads TGTGCCAGCAGCGACAGGGGGCCCTATAATTCACCCCTCCACTTT.

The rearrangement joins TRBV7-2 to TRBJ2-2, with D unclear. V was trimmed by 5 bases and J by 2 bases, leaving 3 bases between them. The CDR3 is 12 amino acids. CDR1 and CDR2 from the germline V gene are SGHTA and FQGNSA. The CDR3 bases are TGTGCCAGCAGCCTCAACACCGGGGAGCTGTTTTTT. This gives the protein CASSLNTGELFF.

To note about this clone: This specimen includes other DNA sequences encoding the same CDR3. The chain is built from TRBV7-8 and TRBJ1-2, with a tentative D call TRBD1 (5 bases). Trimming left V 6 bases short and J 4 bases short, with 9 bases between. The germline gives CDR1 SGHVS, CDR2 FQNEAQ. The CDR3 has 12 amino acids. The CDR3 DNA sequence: TGTGCCAGCAGTTCCGACAGCTATGGCTACACCTTC. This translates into CASSSDSYGYTF.

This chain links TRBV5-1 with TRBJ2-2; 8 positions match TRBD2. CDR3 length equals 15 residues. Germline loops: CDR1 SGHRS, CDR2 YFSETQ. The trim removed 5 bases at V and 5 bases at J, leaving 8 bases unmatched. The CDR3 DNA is TGCGCCAGCAGTCCCGGGACTAGTAGGACCGGGGAGCTGTTTTTT. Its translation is CASSPGTSRTGELFF.

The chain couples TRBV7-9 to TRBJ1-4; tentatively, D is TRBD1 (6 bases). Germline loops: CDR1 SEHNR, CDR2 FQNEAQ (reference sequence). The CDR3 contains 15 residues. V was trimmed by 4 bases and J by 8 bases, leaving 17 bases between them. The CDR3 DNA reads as TGTGCCAGCAGCTCAGTAGACAGGCAGCGGGAAAAACTGTTTTTT. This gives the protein CASSSVDRQREKLFF.

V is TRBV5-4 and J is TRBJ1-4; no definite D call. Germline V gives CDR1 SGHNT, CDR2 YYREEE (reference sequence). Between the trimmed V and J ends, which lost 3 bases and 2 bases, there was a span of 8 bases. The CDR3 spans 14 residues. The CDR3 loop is CASSSRRTNEKLFF. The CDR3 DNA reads TGTGCCAGCAGCTCCCGTCGGACTAATGAAAAACTGTTTTTT.

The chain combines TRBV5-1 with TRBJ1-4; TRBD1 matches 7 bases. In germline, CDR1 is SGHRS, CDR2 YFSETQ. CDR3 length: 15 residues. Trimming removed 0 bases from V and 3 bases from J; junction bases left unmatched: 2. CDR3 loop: CASSLVQGANEKLFF. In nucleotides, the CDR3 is TGCGCCAGCAGCTTGGTCCAGGGGGCTAATGAAAAACTGTTTTTT.

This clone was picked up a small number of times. The CDR3 nucleotides read TGTGCCAGCTCCCCCTTAAGCGGGGAGGGGAACTACGAGCAGTACTTC. Protein product: CASSPLSGEGNYEQYF. This sequence joins TRBV18 and TRBJ2-7; 7 positions match TRBD2. The CDR3 spans 16 residues. CDR1 is KGHSH, CDR2 LQKENI, per germline. Germline trimming cut 6 bases from V and 3 bases from J; bases unmatched to any gene: 14.

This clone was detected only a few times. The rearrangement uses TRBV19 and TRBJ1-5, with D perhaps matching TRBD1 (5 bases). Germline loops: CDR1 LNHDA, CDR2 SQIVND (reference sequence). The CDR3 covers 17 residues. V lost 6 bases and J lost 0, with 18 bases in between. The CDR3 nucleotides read TGTGCCAGTAGCCAAAGATCGACAGTTTATAGCAATCAGCCCCAGCATTTT. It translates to CASSQRSTVYSNQPQHF.

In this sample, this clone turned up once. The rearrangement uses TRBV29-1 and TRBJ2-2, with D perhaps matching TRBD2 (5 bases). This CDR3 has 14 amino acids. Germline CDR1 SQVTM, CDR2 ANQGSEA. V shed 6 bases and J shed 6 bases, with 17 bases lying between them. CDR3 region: CSVGLSLVAGELFF. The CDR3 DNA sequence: TGCAGCGTCGGACTTTCGCTAGTAGCCGGGGAGCTGTTTTTT.

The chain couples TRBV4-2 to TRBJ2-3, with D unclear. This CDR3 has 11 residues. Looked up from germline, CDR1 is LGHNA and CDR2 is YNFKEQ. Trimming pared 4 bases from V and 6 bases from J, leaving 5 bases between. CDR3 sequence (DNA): TGTGCCAGCAGCCCCGTGGATACGCAGTATTTT. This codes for CASSPVDTQYF.

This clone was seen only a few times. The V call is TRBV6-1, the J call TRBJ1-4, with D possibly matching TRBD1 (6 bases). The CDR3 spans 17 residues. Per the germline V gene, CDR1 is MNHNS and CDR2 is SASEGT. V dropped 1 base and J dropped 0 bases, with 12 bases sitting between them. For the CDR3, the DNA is TGTGCCAGCAGTGAAGGAAGGGGGTGGGCAACTAATGAAAAACTGTTTTTT. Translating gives CASSEGRGWATNEKLFF.

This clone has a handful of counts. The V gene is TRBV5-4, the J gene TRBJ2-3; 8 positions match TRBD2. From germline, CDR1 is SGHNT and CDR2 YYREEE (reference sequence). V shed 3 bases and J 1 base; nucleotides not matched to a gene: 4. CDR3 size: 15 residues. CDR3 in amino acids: CASSWFSGGTDTQYF. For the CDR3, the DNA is TGTGCCAGCAGCTGGTTTAGCGGGGGCACAGATACGCAGTATTTT.